The source of this TCR beta chain is a study of cytomegalovirus exposure and HLA in healthy donors. Trimming took off 7 bases at V and 4 bases at J, with 8 bases between the two ends. The germline V gene encodes CDR1 LNHDA and CDR2 SQIVND (reference sequence). This CDR3 is built from 13 residues. This clone was picked up one time. Method: immunoSEQ multiplex PCR; TCRdb's copy keeps in-frame clones and lacks some. The sample contains 100,000 to 150,000 clones, about 85% of which appear only once. The rearrangement links TRBV19 to TRBJ1-6; D is unresolved. The sequenced material came from PBMCs. The sequence came from a man aged 18 to 30 in good health and CMV-seropositive. The CDR3 sequence: CASIAGYNSPLHF. The CDR3, as DNA: TGTGCCAGTATCGCGGGGTATAATTCACCCCTCCACTTT.